The 14 T cell receptor beta chains listed next were all sequenced from one sample in a study of tumor and adjacent non-tumor tissue in lung cancer. The template was RNA from unsorted bulk tissue. The normal lung tissue was taken more than 3 cm from the tumor edge. A modified ARM-PCR protocol with three rounds of nested PCR amplified TCRbeta. TCRdb itself ran the multiplex PCR reads through MiXCR, one entry per CDR3 protein. The table lists approximately 82,000 distinct CDR3 sequences, over 65% of them singletons. The specimen sequenced was distant non-tumor lung tissue. The receptors stem from a man between 65 and 85 years old with non-small cell lung cancer.

Remarks on this clonotype: At one boundary the junction diverges from the germline segment, which might be a read error. The DNA for the CDR3 is TGCGCCAGCAGCTTGTTGAGTTTGGAACTTTCTAGGGGAGAGACCCAGTATTTC. Translation gives CASSLLSLELSRGETQYF. The genes are TRBV5-1 and TRBJ2-5; D tentatively fits TRBD1 or TRBD2 (5 bases each). This CDR3 has 18 amino acids. The V gene's germline CDR1 is SGHRS and CDR2 YFSETQ.

As for this clonotype: The junction differs from germline at one of its ends, possibly a read error. This CDR3 is CRVVPYKSSREDGYTF. CDR3 nucleotides: TGCAGAGTTGTCCCCTATAAATCCTCGAGAGAAGATGGCTACACCTTC. The rearrangement links TRBV29-1 to TRBJ1-2; D uncertain. Germline loops: CDR1 SQVTM, CDR2 ANQGSEA. The CDR3 covers 16 residues.

The V call is TRBV30, the J call TRBJ2-1; no firm D call. V lost 3 bases to trimming and J lost 6 bases, with 15 bases between them. The CDR3 is 14 amino acids. From germline, CDR1 is GTSNPN and CDR2 SVGIG (reference sequence). CDR3 region: CAWRGKFPGNEQFF. CDR3 nucleotide sequence: TGTGCCTGGAGGGGTAAGTTTCCCGGCAATGAGCAGTTCTTC.

This clonotype came up a few times. Being one base from a much bigger clone, this may be a read error. This chain connects TRBV10-3 to TRBJ1-3; D is undetermined. CDR1 and CDR2 (germline): ENHRY, SYGVKD. The V gene lost 7 bases and the J gene lost 0 bases, with 10 bases spanning the gap. CDR3 length equals 14 residues. The CDR3 DNA reads TGTGCCATCAATGGTTCAGTCTCTGGAAACACCATATATTTT. Its protein product is CAINGSVSGNTIYF.

A word on this clonotype: The CDR3 ends on some other residue instead of the conserved phenylalanine or tryptophan, so this is likely a read error. The genes are TRBV11-1 and TRBJ1-2; 9 positions agree with TRBD1. CDR3 length: 13 residues. Germline-derived CDR1 and CDR2 are SGHAT and FQDESV (reference sequence). CDR3 sequence reads: CASSTGQGYVYTI. In nucleotides, the CDR3 is TGTGCCAGCAGCACGGGACAGGGCTATGTCTACACCATC.

Points on this clonotype: A much larger clone differs from this one at a single base, so this may be a read error. The genes are TRBV10-2 and TRBJ1-1; TRBD1 matches 9 bases. This CDR3 has 12 residues. The germline V gene encodes CDR1 WSHSY and CDR2 SAAADI. V was pared by 2 bases and J by 13 bases, with 5 bases of the junction left unmatched. DNA for the CDR3: TGCGCCAGCAGTGAGGGGACAGGGAAGGTTTTCTTT. Its translation: CASSEGTGKVFF.

Regarding this clonotype: This may stem from a read error, because a much larger clone lies one nucleotide away. The V gene is TRBV28, the J gene TRBJ2-7; possibly TRBD2 for D (5 bases). The CDR3 is made up of 14 amino acids. Germline assignment: CDR1 MDHEN and CDR2 SYDVKM. The chain's CDR3 is CTSSLIDSRGEQYF. CDR3 DNA sequence: TGTACCAGCAGTTTAATCGACTCAAGAGGGGAGCAGTACTTC.

About this clonotype itself: A read error is likely, as this CDR3 ends without the conserved phenylalanine or tryptophan. The chain links TRBV6-1 to TRBJ1-2, with D perhaps matching TRBD1 (6 bases). CDR3 length: 15 residues. Trimming cost V 2 bases and J 4 bases, with 14 bases left between them. Germline-derived CDR1 and CDR2 are MNHNS and SASEGT. The DNA of the CDR3 is TGTGCCAGCAGTGAAATACAGGGAACATTCTATGGCTACACCCTC. Amino acid sequence: CASSEIQGTFYGYTL.

Concerning this clonotype: At one of its ends the junction is not consistent with the germline gene, which may arise from a read error. The V and J genes are TRBV29-1 and TRBJ1-1; D gene ambiguous. CDR3 length: 12 amino acids. Germline CDR1 SQVTM, CDR2 ANQGSEA. CDR3 in DNA: TGCAGCGTTGTGGCGAAGAGGCATGAAGCTCTCTTT. It codes for CSVVAKRHEALF.

This chain uses TRBV5-4 with TRBJ2-3, with a weak D call TRBD1 (5 bases). The ends were cut back, 5 bases at V and 2 bases at J, with 15 bases in the middle. The germline V gene has CDR1 SGHNT and CDR2 YYREEE (reference sequence). The length of the CDR3 is 15 residues. CDR3 bases: TGTGCCAGCAGTCCTATAGGGGTCCTCACAGATACGCAGTATTTT. This translates into CASSPIGVLTDTQYF.

Comments on this clonotype: The CDR3 end shows no conserved phenylalanine or tryptophan, and so a read error is likely. This chain's CDR3 is CASGSVTGENIQYL. CDR3 bases: TGTGCCAGCGGATCGGTCACAGGGGAAAACATTCAGTACTTG. The V and J genes are TRBV6-2 or TRBV6-3 and TRBJ2-4, with TRBD1 matching 7 bases. V lost 8 bases to trimming and J lost 5 bases; unmatched junction nucleotides: 9. This CDR3 region has 14 residues. In germline, CDR1 is MNHEY, CDR2 SVGEGT.

Concerning this clonotype: One end of the junction varies from germline; a read error may be responsible. The rearrangement links TRBV29-1 to TRBJ2-5; D may be TRBD1 (6 bases). Looked up from germline, CDR1 is SQVTM and CDR2 is ANQGSEA. The length of the CDR3 is 13 residues. The CDR3 reads CSVDDRLQEIQYF. The DNA of the CDR3 is TGCAGCGTCGACGACAGGTTACAAGAGATCCAGTACTTC.

This clonotype was observed once. This likely comes from a read error, as the CDR3 has no conserved phenylalanine or tryptophan at its end. V is TRBV29-1 and J is TRBJ1-2; D might be TRBD1 (5 bases). The CDR3 contains 16 residues. The germline V gene has CDR1 SQVTM and CDR2 ANQGSEA. CDR3 in DNA: TGCGGCGTTGAAGACAGCGATGCTGACAGTCCCTATGGCTACACCATC. Encoded protein: CGVEDSDADSPYGYTI.

The V call is TRBV11-2, the J call TRBJ2-1, with a weak D call TRBD2 (5 bases). V gave up 3 bases and J gave up 4 bases, with 22 bases separating them. Germline lookup yields CDR1 SGHAT and CDR2 FQNNGV. This CDR3 has 18 amino acids. The DNA for the CDR3 is TGTGCCAGCAGCTTCGAACGTCTAGGGCGGACTTCGTACAATGAGCAGTTCTTC. Protein sequence: CASSFERLGRTSYNEQFF.